The 32 T cell receptor beta chains below come from one sample, sequenced in a study of T cell changes during pregnancy in multiple sclerosis. The protocol was immunoSEQ multiplex PCR, while the TCRdb copy is restricted to in-frame clones and leaves out a portion. The profile shows about 11,000 clones, roughly 94% of them singletons. This material consisted of CD4+ T cells from peripheral blood mononuclear cells, taken before pregnancy. The source is a female donor with multiple sclerosis, enrolled in a pregnancy study.

The table lists this clone with a count of one. The chain joins TRBV25-1 to TRBJ1-2, with a tentative D call TRBD1 (6 bases). V shed 3 bases and J shed 7 bases, with 15 bases lying between them. There are 14 residues in the CDR3. Germline V gene data show CDR1 as MGHDK and CDR2 as SYGVNS. This CDR3 reads CASSDVMGAVGYTF. Written as DNA, the CDR3 is TGTGCCAGCAGTGACGTGATGGGGGCGGTTGGCTACACCTTC.

This clone appeared once. The chain employs TRBV27 and TRBJ2-7; 7 nucleotides agree with TRBD1. The CDR3 has 13 residues. After removal of 7 bases from V and 3 bases from J, the junction contained 6 bases not matched to a gene. Germline CDR1 is MNHEY and CDR2 is SMNVEV (reference sequence). The CDR3, as DNA: TGTGCCAGCACTAGACAGGGTGGCTACGAGCAGTACTTC. It translates to CASTRQGGYEQYF.

J is TRBJ2-3 and V is TRBV18; D unresolved. The ends were cut back, 5 bases at V and 3 bases at J, with 6 bases in the middle. The germline CDR1 and CDR2 sequences are KGHSH and LQKENI. This CDR3 spans 12 amino acids. The CDR3 DNA is TGTGCCAGCTCAACGGAGACAGATACGCAGTATTTT. This encodes CASSTETDTQYF.

The genes are TRBV10-1 and TRBJ2-3; TRBD2 agrees at 10 bases. V shed 9 bases, J shed 2 bases, and the junction held 5 bases outside the gene matches. CDR1 is WNHNN and CDR2 is SYGVQD in the germline V gene (reference sequence). The CDR3 extends over 14 amino acids. CDR3 sequence reads: CASSSGGFTDTQYF. The CDR3 DNA sequence: TGCGCCAGTTCTAGCGGGGGATTCACAGATACGCAGTATTTT.

The chain joins TRBV19 to TRBJ1-2, with D possibly TRBD1 on 6 matching bases. V was pared by 8 bases and J by 7 bases, with 17 bases between. Germline CDR1 reads LNHDA; CDR2 reads SQIVND (reference sequence). CDR3 length: 13 amino acids. This CDR3 is CASAPGTTVGYTF. The CDR3 DNA sequence: TGTGCCAGTGCCCCCGGGACAACGGTTGGCTACACCTTC.

The chain recombines TRBV12-5 with TRBJ2-1; a weak D match, TRBD2 (5 bases). Germline lookup yields CDR1 LGHNT and CDR2 FRNRAP. The V end lost 1 base, the J end lost 4 bases, and 11 bases lay between the germline ends. CDR3 length: 15 residues. The CDR3 DNA is TGTGCTAGTGGTTTGGGGTCGGGATATTACAATGAGCAGTTCTTC. Translating it yields CASGLGSGYYNEQFF.

Only a few counts were recorded for this clone. The V gene is TRBV15, the J gene TRBJ1-5, with no clear D. This CDR3 comprises 12 residues. Germline V gene sequence: CDR1 LNHNV, CDR2 YYDKDF (reference sequence). Trimming removed 2 bases at V and 4 bases at J, with 3 bases between. The CDR3 protein is CATSRLNQPQHF. The CDR3 DNA is TGTGCCACCAGCAGACTAAATCAGCCCCAGCATTTT.

The V gene is TRBV11-2, the J gene TRBJ1-2; no definite D call. Germline values: CDR1 SGHAT, CDR2 FQNNGV. Trimming removed 0 bases at V and 4 bases at J, with 9 bases between. There are 14 residues in the CDR3. The CDR3 coding sequence is TGTGCCAGCAGCTTAGACCACAGTATCTATGGCTACACCTTC. This sequence encodes CASSLDHSIYGYTF. The complete variable domain, with remaining parts taken from reference TRBV11-2 and TRBJ1-2, reads EAGVAQSPRYKIIEKRQSVAFWCNPISGHATLYWYQQILGQGPKLLIQFQNNGVVDDSQLPKDRFSAERLKGVDSTLKIQPAKLEDSAVYLCASSLDHSIYGYTFGSGTRLTVV.

This chain connects TRBV6-5 to TRBJ2-3; TRBD2 agrees at 7 bases. The CDR3 has 16 residues. Losses at the gene ends were 0 bases for V and 0 bases for J; bases not matched to a gene: 3. Germline V gene data show CDR1 as MNHEY and CDR2 as SVGAGI. The CDR3 protein is CASSYSGSGSTDTQYF. Written as DNA, the CDR3 is TGTGCCAGCAGTTACTCTGGTAGCGGGAGCACAGATACGCAGTATTTT.

The rearrangement joins TRBV6-1 to TRBJ2-7, with 9 nucleotides matching TRBD2. In germline, CDR1 is MNHNS, CDR2 SASEGT. Trimming took 0 bases from V and 1 from J; bases not matched to a gene: 1. The CDR3 covers 15 residues. CDR3 loop: CASSEASGGSYEQYF. CDR3 nucleotide sequence: TGTGCCAGCAGTGAAGCTAGCGGGGGTTCCTACGAGCAGTACTTC.

The rearrangement uses TRBV4-2 and TRBJ2-1; 9 bases are a match to TRBD2. The CDR3 has 15 amino acids. Germline-derived CDR1 and CDR2 are LGHNA and YNFKEQ. Trimming cost V 0 bases and J 5 bases; bases outside gene matches: 2. CDR3 amino acids: CASSQEPSGDNEQFF. CDR3 in DNA: TGTGCCAGCAGCCAAGAACCTAGCGGGGACAATGAGCAGTTCTTC.

In regard to this clone: Compared with germline, one end of the junction differs, possibly owing to a read error. The DNA for the CDR3 is TGTGCCAGCAGTTTAGACAAAAGCTATGGCTGCACCTTC. Its protein is CASSLDKSYGCTF. This chain joins TRBV28 and TRBJ1-2, with no clear D. CDR3 length: 13 amino acids. The germline gives CDR1 MDHEN, CDR2 SYDVKM.

This chain uses TRBV6-4 with TRBJ1-1; no reliable D call. Germline V CDR1 and CDR2: MRHNA, SNTAGT. The CDR3 spans 13 residues. The V gene lost 3 bases and the J gene lost 0 bases, with 5 bases spanning the gap. CDR3 region: CASSDFMNTEAFF. The CDR3 nucleotides are TGTGCCAGCAGTGATTTCATGAACACTGAAGCTTTCTTT.

The chain links TRBV4-1 to TRBJ2-1; 15 bases agree with TRBD2. CDR3 length: 17 amino acids. Germline CDR1 is MGHRA and CDR2 is YSYEKL. V shed 4 bases, J shed 6 bases, and the junction held 7 bases outside the gene matches. The CDR3 is CASSPRTSGGALNEQFF. CDR3 sequence (DNA): TGCGCCAGCAGCCCCCGGACTAGCGGGGGGGCCCTCAATGAGCAGTTCTTC.

J is TRBJ1-2 and V is TRBV5-1, with no clear D. The germline CDR1 and CDR2 sequences are SGHRS and YFSETQ. The CDR3 is made up of 18 amino acids. With 0 bases removed from V and 0 bases from J, the gap between germline ends came to 18 bases. Written as DNA, the CDR3 is TGCGCCAGCAGCTTGGGCGGCCATATGTCCTGGGCTAACTATGGCTACACCTTC. Its protein is CASSLGGHMSWANYGYTF.

The chain has TRBV7-6 and TRBJ1-1, with D hard to call. V was pared by 4 bases and J by 6 bases, with 6 bases between. This CDR3 region has 11 residues. Germline values: CDR1 SGHVS, CDR2 FNYEAQ. Here the CDR3 DNA reads TGTGCCAGCAGCTCTGGGCCTGAAGCTTTCTTT. It encodes CASSSGPEAFF.

The V gene is TRBV19, the J gene TRBJ2-1; 8 nucleotides agree with TRBD1. J gave up 6 bases and V 3 bases, and 4 bases lay outside the gene matches. CDR3 length equals 14 residues. The germline V gene encodes CDR1 LNHDA and CDR2 SQIVND (reference sequence). CDR3 amino acids: CASSIRTGSNEQFF. The CDR3 bases are TGTGCCAGTAGTATCCGGACAGGGAGCAATGAGCAGTTCTTC.

The chain is built from TRBV2 and TRBJ1-2; 8 bases map to TRBD1. Looked up from germline, CDR1 is SNHLY and CDR2 is FYNNEI. Germline trimming cut 9 bases from V and 7 bases from J; bases unmatched to any gene: 4. The CDR3 runs 11 residues. For the CDR3, the DNA is TGTGCCAGACAGGGGGAGGGTGGCTACACCTTC. It translates to CARQGEGGYTF.

The J gene is TRBJ2-7, the V gene TRBV19; 7 bases map to TRBD1. The CDR3 is made up of 15 amino acids. CDR1 and CDR2 (germline): LNHDA, SQIVND (reference sequence). V dropped 6 bases and J dropped 7; count of bases not matched to a gene: 15. The CDR3 DNA sequence: TGTGCCAGTAGCCCCATCGACAGGGCCTCCGGGGAGCAGTACTTC. Translated: CASSPIDRASGEQYF.

V gene TRBV9 combines with J gene TRBJ1-4; D call uncertain. V was trimmed by 1 base and J by 5 bases, leaving 6 bases between them. CDR1 is SGDLS, CDR2 YYNGEE, per germline. This CDR3 spans 13 amino acids. The CDR3 nucleotides read TGTGCCAGCAGCGTATCGGTAAATGAAAAACTGTTTTTT. Translating it yields CASSVSVNEKLFF.

The chain is built from TRBV5-1 and TRBJ1-1; 7 nucleotides match TRBD1. Germline V gene lookup returns CDR1 SGHRS and CDR2 YFSETQ. The CDR3 sequence is 13 residues long. V shed 4 bases, J shed 7 bases, and the junction held 7 bases outside the gene matches. For the CDR3, the DNA is TGCGCCAGCAGCCCCCCAGGGGGGAATGAAGCTTTCTTT. Protein product: CASSPPGGNEAFF.

The rearrangement uses TRBV9 and TRBJ1-1; D is ambiguous. The germline V and J ends were trimmed by 0 bases and 1 base, with 13 bases remaining between them. The CDR3 length is 16 residues. Germline V gene lookup returns CDR1 SGDLS and CDR2 YYNGEE. CDR3 residues: CASSVDLAGGNTEAFF. In DNA, the CDR3 is TGTGCCAGCAGCGTAGACCTCGCGGGAGGGAACACTGAAGCTTTCTTT.

For this clone: One end of the junction fails to match germline, which may point to a read error. This chain links TRBV14 with TRBJ2-3, with 10 bases that match TRBD1. The germline V gene encodes CDR1 SGHDN and CDR2 FVKESK. CDR3 length equals 12 residues. CDR3 amino acids: CASSQAGTGDHF. The CDR3 coding sequence is TGTGCCAGCAGCCAGGCCGGGACAGGGGACCATTTT.

This chain joins TRBV9 and TRBJ2-3; the D is unclear. The ends were cut back, 0 bases at V and 6 bases at J, with 8 bases in the middle. Germline lookup yields CDR1 SGDLS and CDR2 YYNGEE. The CDR3 has 13 residues. The CDR3: CASSVVDGDTQYF. The CDR3 DNA is TGTGCCAGCAGCGTAGTTGACGGGGATACGCAGTATTTT.

This chain uses TRBV28 with TRBJ2-1, with D hard to call. Looked up from germline, CDR1 is MDHEN and CDR2 is SYDVKM. This CDR3 region has 11 residues. V was pared by 8 bases and J by 13 bases, with 15 bases between. In nucleotides, the CDR3 is TGTGCCAGCTCTAAACCTACCTTCCAGTTCTTC. Protein sequence: CASSKPTFQFF.

The V and J genes are TRBV10-3 and TRBJ1-2, with TRBD1 as a possible D gene (5 bases). The CDR3 spans 12 residues. Trimming left V 4 bases short and J 4 bases short, with 7 bases between. Germline CDR1 is ENHRY and CDR2 is SYGVKD. In DNA, the CDR3 is TGTGCCATCAGTGTCGACAGCTATGGCTACACCTTC. As protein: CAISVDSYGYTF.

The rearrangement links TRBV7-2 to TRBJ2-5; D is perhaps TRBD2 (5 bases). Germline lookup yields CDR1 SGHTA and CDR2 FQGNSA. The CDR3 is 15 amino acids. V shed 0 bases and J shed 5 bases, with 13 bases lying between them. For the CDR3, the DNA is TGTGCCAGCAGCTTAGCCCCCCGAGGGAGCGAGACCCAGTACTTC. It specifies CASSLAPRGSETQYF.

This sequence joins TRBV5-1 and TRBJ2-3; possible D gene TRBD2, 5 bases. There are 16 residues in the CDR3. V dropped 1 base and J dropped 3 bases, with 15 bases sitting between them. In germline, CDR1 is SGHRS, CDR2 YFSETQ. The chain's CDR3 is CASSLTGFSVTDTQYF. CDR3 nucleotide sequence: TGCGCCAGCAGCTTGACGGGGTTTTCGGTTACAGATACGCAGTATTTT.

This chain uses TRBV19 with TRBJ1-1, with 9 bases identical to TRBD1. Germline V gene lookup returns CDR1 LNHDA and CDR2 SQIVND (reference sequence). There are 14 residues in the CDR3. The V segment lost 4 bases and the J segment 4 bases; nucleotides outside the gene matches: 4. The CDR3 nucleotides read TGTGCCAGTAGTAGGGACAGGGTATTCACTGAAGCTTTCTTT. Protein product: CASSRDRVFTEAFF. Filled out from reference TRBV19 and TRBJ1-1, the complete variable domain reads DGGITQSPKYLFRKEGQNVTLSCEQNLNHDAMYWYRQDPGQGLRLIYYSQIVNDFQKGDIAEGYSVSREKKESFPLTVTSAQKNPTAFYLCASSRDRVFTEAFFGQGTRLTVV.

This chain links TRBV6-1 with TRBJ1-2; the D gene is possibly TRBD1 (5 bases). This CDR3 contains 15 residues. The germline CDR1 and CDR2 sequences are MNHNS and SASEGT. The ends were cut back, 1 base at V and 4 bases at J, with 13 bases in the middle. This CDR3 is CASSEGGGRFYGYTF. Here the CDR3 DNA reads TGTGCCAGCAGTGAAGGGGGGGGACGCTTCTATGGCTACACCTTC.

The chain employs TRBV19 and TRBJ1-2; weak D call: TRBD1 (5 bases). Germline CDR1 reads LNHDA; CDR2 reads SQIVND (reference sequence). The CDR3 covers 13 residues. The V end lost 4 bases, the J end lost 3 bases, and 9 bases lay between the germline ends. CDR3 protein: CASSKSRDYGYTF. The CDR3 nucleotides are TGTGCCAGTAGTAAAAGCAGGGACTATGGCTACACCTTC. Full variable domain (rest looked up from reference TRBV19 and TRBJ1-2): DGGITQSPKYLFRKEGQNVTLSCEQNLNHDAMYWYRQDPGQGLRLIYYSQIVNDFQKGDIAEGYSVSREKKESFPLTVTSAQKNPTAFYLCASSKSRDYGYTFGSGTRLTVV.

The chain has TRBV6-5 and TRBJ1-1, with D tentatively TRBD1 (5 bases). Looked up from germline, CDR1 is MNHEY and CDR2 is SVGAGI. The V end lost 5 bases, the J end lost 4 bases, and 11 bases lay between the germline ends. This CDR3 contains 13 residues. CDR3 sequence: CASSPLGGTEAFF. The DNA for the CDR3 is TGTGCCAGCAGTCCCCTGGGGGGCACTGAAGCTTTCTTT.